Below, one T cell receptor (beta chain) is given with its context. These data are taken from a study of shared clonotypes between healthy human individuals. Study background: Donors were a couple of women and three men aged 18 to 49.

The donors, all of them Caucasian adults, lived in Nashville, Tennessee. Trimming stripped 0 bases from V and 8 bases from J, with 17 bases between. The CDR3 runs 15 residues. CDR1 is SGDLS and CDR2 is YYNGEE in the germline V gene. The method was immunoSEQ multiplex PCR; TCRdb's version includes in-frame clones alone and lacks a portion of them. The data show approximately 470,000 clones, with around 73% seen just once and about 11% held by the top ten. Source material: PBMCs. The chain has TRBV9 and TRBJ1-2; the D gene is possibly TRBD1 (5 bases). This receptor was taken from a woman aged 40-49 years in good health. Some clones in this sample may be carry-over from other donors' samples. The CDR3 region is CASSVDSGPWEGYTF. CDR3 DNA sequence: TGTGCCAGCAGCGTAGATTCGGGGCCATGGGAGGGCTACACCTTC.